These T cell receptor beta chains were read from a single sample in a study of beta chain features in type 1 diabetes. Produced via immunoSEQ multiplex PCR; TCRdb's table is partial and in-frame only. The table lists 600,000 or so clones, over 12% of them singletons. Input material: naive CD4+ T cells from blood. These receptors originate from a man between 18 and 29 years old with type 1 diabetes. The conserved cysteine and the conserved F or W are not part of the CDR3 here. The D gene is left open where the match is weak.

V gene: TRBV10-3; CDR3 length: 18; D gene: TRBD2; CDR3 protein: AIRAAGRLAGVRHTGELF
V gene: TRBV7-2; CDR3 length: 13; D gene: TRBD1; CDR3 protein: ASSLRGPNTGELF
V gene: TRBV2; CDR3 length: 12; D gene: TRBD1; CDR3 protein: SKMTQGGGTEAF
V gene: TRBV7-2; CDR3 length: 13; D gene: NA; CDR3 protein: ASSLGPTLPYEQY
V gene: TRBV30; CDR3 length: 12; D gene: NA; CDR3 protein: AWSRGLTTDTQY
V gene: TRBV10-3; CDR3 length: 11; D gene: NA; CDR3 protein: AISYGGGDEQY
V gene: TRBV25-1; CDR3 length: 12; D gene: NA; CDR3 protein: ASSELGSSYEQY
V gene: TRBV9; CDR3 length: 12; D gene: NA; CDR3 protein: ASSVRGDAGELF
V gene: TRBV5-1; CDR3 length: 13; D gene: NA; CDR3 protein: ASSLARPGYDEQY
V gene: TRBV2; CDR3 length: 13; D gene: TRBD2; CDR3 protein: ASSDSGRAPETQY
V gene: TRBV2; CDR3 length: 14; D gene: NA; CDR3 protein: ASRVPPYGANTEAF
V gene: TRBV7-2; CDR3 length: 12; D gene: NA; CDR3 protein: ASSVGGQLETQY
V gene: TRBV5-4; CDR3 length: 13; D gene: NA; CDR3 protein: ASSLDIPSGNTIY
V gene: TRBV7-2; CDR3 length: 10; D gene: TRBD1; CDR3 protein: ASTGAREKLF
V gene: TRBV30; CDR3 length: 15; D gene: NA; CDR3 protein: AWSRNLGNGGQETQY
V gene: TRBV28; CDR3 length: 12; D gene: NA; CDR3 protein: ASSSQPGQYGYT
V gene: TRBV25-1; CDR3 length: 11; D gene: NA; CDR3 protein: ASGGLGYNEQF
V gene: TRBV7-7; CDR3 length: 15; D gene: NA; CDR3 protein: ASSPTWLLPSANVLT
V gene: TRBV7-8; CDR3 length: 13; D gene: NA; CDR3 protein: ASSLVWGHNSPLH
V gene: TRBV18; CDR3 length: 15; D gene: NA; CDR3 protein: ASSPSDRTYHTDTQY
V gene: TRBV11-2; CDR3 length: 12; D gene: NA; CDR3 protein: ASSPSSGANVLT
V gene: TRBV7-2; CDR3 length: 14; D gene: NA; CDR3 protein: ASSSRLSQSSYEQY
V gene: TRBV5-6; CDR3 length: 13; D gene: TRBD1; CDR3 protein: ASNTFGTGDEKLF
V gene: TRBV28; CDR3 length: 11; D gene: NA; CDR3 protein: ASSSGRGYGYT
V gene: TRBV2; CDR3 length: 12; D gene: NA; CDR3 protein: ASTGSPTPGELF
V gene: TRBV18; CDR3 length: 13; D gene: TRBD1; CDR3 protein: ASSRGTGGENIQY
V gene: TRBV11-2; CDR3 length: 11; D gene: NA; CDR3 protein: ASSLDSIETQY
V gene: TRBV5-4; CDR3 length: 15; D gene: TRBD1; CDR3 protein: ASSGAQGQPGANVLT
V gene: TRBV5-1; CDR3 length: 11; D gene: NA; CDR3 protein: ASSLSPQETQY
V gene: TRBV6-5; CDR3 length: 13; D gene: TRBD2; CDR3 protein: ASSYGTSGRNEQF
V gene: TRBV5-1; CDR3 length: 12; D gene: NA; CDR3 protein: ASSRVPSTDTQY
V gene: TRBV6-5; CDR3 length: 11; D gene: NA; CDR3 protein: ASSTQGGQPQH
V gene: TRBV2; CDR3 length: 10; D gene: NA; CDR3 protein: ASRLGAGELF
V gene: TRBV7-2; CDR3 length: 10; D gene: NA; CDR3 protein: ASSFGLYEQY
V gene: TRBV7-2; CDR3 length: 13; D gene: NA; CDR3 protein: ASSFARLLQETQY
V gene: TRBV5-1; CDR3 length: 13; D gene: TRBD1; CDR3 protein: ASSPGTGMNTEAF
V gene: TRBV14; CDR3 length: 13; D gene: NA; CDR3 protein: ASSPLDTLNYGYT
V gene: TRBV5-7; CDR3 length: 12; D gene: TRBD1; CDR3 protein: ASSLGQGCDGYT
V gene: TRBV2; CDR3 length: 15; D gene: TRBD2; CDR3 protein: ASSEAYSGGATDTQY